Presented here are 30 T cell receptor beta chains from one specimen sequenced in a study of T-cell memory formation after mild COVID-19. MiXCR, run by TCRdb on the 5' RACE reads, gives a single entry per CDR3 protein. The repertoire includes about 150,000 distinct CDR3 sequences, 10% to 15% of them detected once, and 2.5% to 3.5% sits in the top ten. Specimen: PBMCs or a T cell subset sorted from them (not recorded which). The receptors were sampled from a man between 18 and 29 years old who had mild COVID-19 (a few samples of this study predate the infection). Cell type and time point are not known.

V gene TRBV4-1 combines with J gene TRBJ2-3; 11 bases are shared with TRBD2. Germline V gives CDR1 MGHRA, CDR2 YSYEKL. The length of the CDR3 is 17 residues. The V segment lost 0 bases and the J segment 5 bases; nucleotides outside the gene matches: 7. CDR3 coding DNA: TGCGCCAGCAGCCAAGAAGGAACTAGCGGGGGTAAAGATACGCAGTATTTT. This encodes CASSQEGTSGGKDTQYF.

The chain carries TRBV5-5 and TRBJ1-1; D uncertain. V gave up 1 base and J gave up 1 base, with 11 bases separating them. The germline CDR1 and CDR2 sequences are SGHKS and YYEKEE (reference sequence). The CDR3 runs 15 residues. The CDR3 reads CASSLSHGRNTEAFF. In DNA, the CDR3 is TGTGCCAGCAGCTTGTCTCACGGCCGGAACACTGAAGCTTTCTTT. Filled out from reference TRBV5-5 and TRBJ1-1, the complete variable domain reads DAGVTQSPTHLIKTRGQQVTLRCSPISGHKSVSWYQQVLGQGPQFIFQYYEKEERGRGNFPDRFSARQFPNYSSELNVNALLLGDSALYLCASSLSHGRNTEAFFGQGTRLTVV.

This clonotype has only a few counts. V gene TRBV4-3 combines with J gene TRBJ1-1, with 7 bases lining up with TRBD1. The V gene's germline CDR1 is LGHNA and CDR2 YSLEER. V trimming: 0 bases; J trimming: 6 bases; junction bases outside the gene matches: 4. CDR3 length equals 14 residues. DNA of the CDR3: TGCGCCAGCAGCCAAGAGGACAGGTACGCTGAAGCTTTCTTT. Its translation: CASSQEDRYAEAFF.

This chain connects TRBV6-5 to TRBJ1-2; TRBD1 is a possible D gene (5 bases). V was clipped by 6 bases and J by 4 bases, with 15 bases between them. This CDR3 region has 14 residues. Germline CDR1 reads MNHEY; CDR2 reads SVGAGI. The CDR3 spells CASRASGRVYGYTF. Here the CDR3 DNA reads TGTGCCAGCAGAGCGTCGGGCAGGGTCTATGGCTACACCTTC.

The table lists this clonotype with a few counts. CDR3 residues: CASRFRAGAHNEQFF. In nucleotides, the CDR3 is TGTGCCAGCAGGTTCAGAGCGGGGGCACACAATGAGCAGTTCTTC. V usage is TRBV12-3 or TRBV12-4 and J usage is TRBJ2-1; 8 nucleotides match TRBD2. With V trimmed by 6 bases and J by 5 bases, 9 bases remained unmatched. The CDR3 spans 15 residues.

As regards this clonotype: At one end the junction does not follow the germline gene, possibly because of a read error. This chain links TRBV7-6 with TRBJ2-2; TRBD1 matches 10 bases. Germline CDR1 reads SGHVS; CDR2 reads FNYEAQ. The CDR3 has 15 amino acids. The CDR3 DNA reads TGTGCCAGCAGCGTAGGGACAGGGGACACCGGGGAGCTGCTTTTT. This codes for CASSVGTGDTGELLF.

This clonotype was picked up a small number of times. The rearrangement joins TRBV7-9 to TRBJ1-1; 9 bases align to TRBD1. Germline V gene data show CDR1 as SEHNR and CDR2 as FQNEAQ (reference sequence). The CDR3 is 16 amino acids. Trimming at V came to 5 bases and at J to 7 bases, leaving 14 bases not matched to a gene. Written as DNA, the CDR3 is TGTGCCAGCAGCCTCGGGACAGGGAGGTTGAGCGGTGAAGCTTTCTTT. Translating gives CASSLGTGRLSGEAFF.

This chain connects TRBV7-9 to TRBJ1-2; a weak D match, TRBD1 (6 bases). In germline, CDR1 is SEHNR, CDR2 FQNEAQ (reference sequence). V lost 5 bases and J 2 bases, leaving 12 bases between the germline ends. This CDR3 spans 14 amino acids. DNA for the CDR3: TGTGCCAGCAGCGTACAGGGTATCAACTATGGCTACACCTTC. Its protein product is CASSVQGINYGYTF. Looking up the rest from reference TRBV7-9 and TRBJ1-2 gives the full variable domain: DTGVSQNPRHKITKRGQNVTFRCDPISEHNRLYWYRQTLGQGPEFLTYFQNEAQLEKSRLLSDRFSAERPKGSFSTLEIQRTEQGDSAMYLCASSVQGINYGYTFGSGTRLTVV.

There are many counts of this clonotype. The rearrangement uses TRBV7-9 and TRBJ1-1; possible D gene TRBD1, 5 bases. The CDR3 runs to 14 residues. The germline V and J ends were trimmed by 1 base and 2 bases, with 8 bases remaining between them. Germline lookup yields CDR1 SEHNR and CDR2 FQNEAQ (reference sequence). The CDR3 is CASSLGTPNTEAFF. CDR3 DNA sequence: TGTGCCAGCAGCTTAGGGACACCAAACACTGAAGCTTTCTTT.

This chain uses TRBV4-2 with TRBJ1-3; a weak D match, TRBD1 (6 bases). The germline CDR1 and CDR2 sequences are LGHNA and YNFKEQ. V lost 1 base and J lost 4, with 11 bases in between. The CDR3 has 15 amino acids. The CDR3 sequence: CASSQAGGPGNTIYF. DNA for the CDR3: TGTGCCAGCAGCCAAGCTGGGGGGCCCGGAAACACCATATATTTT.

This clonotype occurred many times. Here the CDR3 reads CASSLGDEQETQYF. In DNA, the CDR3 is TGTGCCAGCAGTTTAGGGGATGAACAAGAGACCCAGTACTTC. The rearrangement uses TRBV12-3 or TRBV12-4 and TRBJ2-5, with D unresolved. Trimming removed 1 base at V and 2 bases at J, with 8 bases between. The CDR3 spans 14 residues.

The chain uses TRBV7-3 and TRBJ2-1; TRBD1 matches at 9 bases. This CDR3 is built from 18 residues. Looked up from germline, CDR1 is SGHTA and CDR2 is FQGTGA. The V segment lost 1 base and the J segment 8 bases; nucleotides outside the gene matches: 15. CDR3 DNA sequence: TGTGCCAGCAGCTTAAGGTCCCCGGACAGGGGACCCCACCATGAGCAGTTCTTC. Protein: CASSLRSPDRGPHHEQFF. Looking up the rest from reference TRBV7-3 and TRBJ2-1 gives the full variable domain: GAGVSQTPSNKVTEKGKYVELRCDPISGHTALYWYRQSLGQGPEFLIYFQGTGAADDSGLPNDRFFAVRPEGSVSTLKIQRTERGDSAVYLCASSLRSPDRGPHHEQFFGPGTRLTVL.

This clonotype was recorded a few times. The V call is TRBV5-1, the J call TRBJ2-2; D may be TRBD1 or TRBD2 (5 bases each). The V end was cut by 7 bases, the J end by 6 bases, with 13 bases between. Looked up from germline, CDR1 is SGHRS and CDR2 is YFSETQ. The CDR3 runs 13 residues. The CDR3 region has the DNA TGCGCCAGCCAAATCGGGGACGCCGGGGAGCTGTTTTTT. Translating gives CASQIGDAGELFF.

The V gene is TRBV6-2 or TRBV6-3, the J gene TRBJ2-3; possibly TRBD2 for D (6 bases). The CDR3 contains 13 residues. With 5 bases removed from V and 10 bases from J, the gap between germline ends came to 16 bases. In germline, CDR1 is MNHEY, CDR2 SVGEGT. In DNA, the CDR3 is TGTGCCAGCAGTCCCAGTAGCGGAAGCCCGCAGTATTTT. Its protein is CASSPSSGSPQYF.

This clonotype was observed at least ten times. This chain connects TRBV4-2 to TRBJ1-6; TRBD1 is a possible D gene (6 bases). CDR3 length: 17 amino acids. V shed 0 bases and J shed 8 bases, with 17 bases lying between them. Germline CDR1 and CDR2: LGHNA and YNFKEQ. CDR3 nucleotides: TGTGCCAGCAGCCAAGATGGGGGCGGGGTGGGAGATTCACCCCTCCACTTT. Amino acids: CASSQDGGGVGDSPLHF.

There are many counts of this clonotype. Germline is not matched at one junction end, which may reflect a read error. The V gene is TRBV14, the J gene TRBJ2-7; 7 bases line up with TRBD1. The germline V gene has CDR1 SGHDN and CDR2 FVKESK. This CDR3 is built from 11 residues. CDR3 region: CASSQGRGQAF. The CDR3 nucleotides read TGTGCCAGCAGCCAAGGAAGGGGGCAGGCCTTC.

The chain links TRBV5-1 to TRBJ2-3, with D perhaps TRBD2 (5 bases). Per the germline V gene, CDR1 is SGHRS and CDR2 is YFSETQ. The CDR3 covers 13 residues. V was shortened by 8 bases and J by 4 bases, with 14 bases between the two germline ends. CDR3 sequence (DNA): TGCGCCAGTGGAACGAGGGCGCCAGATACGCAGTATTTT. Amino acid sequence: CASGTRAPDTQYF.

CDR3 protein: CASSTATTNNSPLHF. The DNA of the CDR3 is TGCGCCAGCAGCACCGCGACAACGAATAATTCACCCCTCCACTTT. The V call is TRBV5-1, the J call TRBJ1-6, with D unclear. Germline V gene sequence: CDR1 SGHRS, CDR2 YFSETQ. V lost 4 bases, J lost 5 bases, and 13 bases lay in between. The CDR3 totals 15 residues.

The rearrangement joins TRBV4-3 to TRBJ2-3; possibly TRBD2 for D (6 bases). Germline V gene lookup returns CDR1 LGHNA and CDR2 YSLEER. Trimming pared 0 bases from V and 3 bases from J, leaving 10 bases between. This CDR3 region has 15 residues. The DNA for the CDR3 is TGCGCCAGCAGCCAAGATTCCCGGGGGACAGATACGCAGTATTTT. Translation gives CASSQDSRGTDTQYF.

This clonotype was seen at least ten times. V and J are TRBV12-3 or TRBV12-4 and TRBJ2-3, with D possibly being TRBD1 or TRBD2 (5 bases each). Trimming took 8 bases from V and 2 from J, leaving 11 bases between them. The length of the CDR3 is 13 residues. The CDR3 DNA reads TGTGCCAGCCGCCGGGGCCACACAGATACGCAGTATTTT. Its translation is CASRRGHTDTQYF.

This clonotype has a handful of counts. This chain connects TRBV23-1 to TRBJ2-7; 7 nucleotides line up with TRBD2. TRBV23-1 is sorted into the ORF group, with uncertain function. This CDR3 contains 15 residues. J gave up 6 bases and V 0 bases, and 8 bases lay outside the gene matches. CDR3 region: CASSQSGGTRGEQYV. CDR3 in DNA: TGCGCCAGCAGTCAATCGGGGGGGACTCGAGGCGAGCAGTACGTC.

This clonotype has only a few counts. This chain connects TRBV12-3 or TRBV12-4 to TRBJ2-5, with a possible D match to TRBD1 (6 bases). Trimming shortened V by 2 bases and J by 10 bases, and 17 bases separated the two germline ends. CDR3 length: 14 residues. CDR3: CASSLNAQGSIQYF. For the CDR3, the DNA is TGTGCCAGCAGTTTAAATGCTCAGGGGAGTATCCAGTACTTC.

The rearrangement links TRBV5-1 to TRBJ1-5; the D is unclear. Germline values: CDR1 SGHRS, CDR2 YFSETQ. CDR3 length: 16 amino acids. V was shortened by 5 bases and J by 0 bases, with 15 bases between the two germline ends. CDR3: CASSPDGDLSNQPQHF. In nucleotides, the CDR3 is TGCGCCAGCAGTCCAGACGGCGACCTTAGCAATCAGCCCCAGCATTTT.

This chain links TRBV12-3 or TRBV12-4 with TRBJ1-5; D possibly corresponds to TRBD1 (6 bases). Trimming took 6 bases from V and 5 from J, leaving 11 bases between them. This CDR3 contains 13 residues. The CDR3 loop is CASSREGDQPQHF. CDR3 nucleotides: TGTGCCAGCAGCAGAGAGGGGGATCAGCCCCAGCATTTT.

The J gene is TRBJ1-1, the V gene TRBV7-2, with D possibly matching TRBD1 (6 bases). Trimming stripped 5 bases from V and 4 bases from J, with 11 bases between. There are 13 residues in the CDR3. Germline V gives CDR1 SGHTA, CDR2 FQGNSA. The CDR3 nucleotides are TGTGCCAGCAGCATCCAGGGGAGCACTGAAGCTTTCTTT. This encodes CASSIQGSTEAFF.

This clonotype was seen a few times. The CDR3: CAVAAGADTQYF. The CDR3 DNA sequence: TGTGCCGTTGCGGCGGGGGCAGATACGCAGTATTTT. This sequence joins TRBV12-3 or TRBV12-4 and TRBJ2-3; 7 positions match TRBD2. The CDR3 extends over 12 amino acids. The V gene end was trimmed by 11 bases and the J gene end by 4 bases; junction bases not matched to a gene: 6.

This clonotype showed up many times. CDR3 in DNA: TGTGCCAGCAGCTCCTCAGTGATGAACACTGAAGCTTTCTTT. It codes for CASSSSVMNTEAFF. V is TRBV7-9 and J is TRBJ1-1; D gene unclear. The CDR3 extends over 14 amino acids. CDR1 and CDR2 (germline): SEHNR, FQNEAQ (reference sequence). Trimming left V 4 bases short and J 0 bases short, with 9 bases between.

This clonotype showed up just a few times. The chain joins TRBV4-3 to TRBJ1-2; 7 nucleotides align to TRBD1. Germline V gives CDR1 LGHNA, CDR2 YSLEER. The ends lost 4 bases at V and 4 bases at J; junction bases unmatched: 6. The CDR3 covers 14 residues. CDR3 protein: CASSLRQGRYGYTF. The CDR3 DNA is TGCGCCAGCAGCCTCAGACAGGGTCGCTATGGCTACACCTTC.

The chain links TRBV5-1 to TRBJ2-1; no clear D. Germline CDR1 is SGHRS and CDR2 is YFSETQ. The CDR3 loop spans 13 amino acids. The V end lost 0 bases, the J end lost 5 bases, and 6 bases lay between the germline ends. Here the CDR3 reads CASSLGTNNEQFF. CDR3 nucleotide sequence: TGCGCCAGCAGCTTGGGCACGAACAATGAGCAGTTCTTC. The full variable domain, with the rest looked up from reference TRBV5-1 and TRBJ2-1, is KAGVTQTPRYLIKTRGQQVTLSCSPISGHRSVSWYQQTPGQGLQFLFEYFSETQRNKGNFPGRFSGRQFSNSRSEMNVSTLELGDSALYLCASSLGTNNEQFFGPGTRLTVL.

CDR3 in amino acids: CASSLEGDRGSDTQYF. The CDR3 DNA sequence: TGTGCCAGCAGCTTAGAAGGGGACAGGGGTTCAGATACGCAGTATTTT. The chain links TRBV7-6 to TRBJ2-3; 10 nucleotides line up with TRBD1. The CDR3 contains 16 residues. Germline V gives CDR1 SGHVS, CDR2 FNYEAQ. Trimming cost V 1 base and J 4 bases; bases outside gene matches: 5.